This TCR beta chain was captured in a study of spatial heterogeneity in lung cancer. A unique molecular identifier was carried by every single TCR cDNA molecule. Each CDR3 protein gets one entry after TCRdb re-called the 5' RACE reads with MiXCR. The data contain about 61,000 distinct CDR3 sequences, around 6% of them singletons. Germline assignment: CDR1 SGHRS and CDR2 YFSETQ. The CDR3 sequence is 13 residues long. The V end lost 4 bases, the J end lost 5 bases, and 12 bases lay between the germline ends. This clonotype turned up a few times. Time point reported: sample taken at primary tumor resection. Tumor, nontumor lung or frozen PBMC supplied whole RNA, sequenced without sorting.

The input for sequencing was PBMCs, taken at surgery. This clonotype originated in a female donor with early-stage non-small cell lung cancer. This rearrangement joins TRBV5-1 to TRBJ1-2, with D tentatively TRBD1 (5 bases). The DNA of the CDR3 is TGCGCCAGCAGCACCGGGACGGAATATGGCTACACCTTC. Translated, it gives CASSTGTEYGYTF.